This passage covers 18 T cell receptor beta chains from one sample sequenced in a study of cytomegalovirus exposure and HLA in healthy donors. The assay was immunoSEQ multiplex PCR, and TCRdb's table has in-frame clones only and misses some. This sample has 130,000 or so clones, with 85% to 90% found just once. Source material: PBMCs. The source is a woman younger than 45 in good health and CMV-seropositive.

The chain carries TRBV19 and TRBJ2-1, with 9 bases lining up with TRBD1. Germline values: CDR1 LNHDA, CDR2 SQIVND (reference sequence). J was trimmed by 12 bases and V by 5 bases; bases with no gene match: 14. The CDR3 length is 15 residues. The CDR3 reads CASSLTGQGKLGQFF. The CDR3 DNA reads as TGTGCCAGTAGTTTAACGGGACAGGGAAAGCTCGGGCAGTTCTTC.

The chain couples TRBV11-2 to TRBJ2-7; 14 bases are a match to TRBD2. Germline CDR1 is SGHAT and CDR2 is FQNNGV. The CDR3 sequence is 16 residues long. V gave up 6 bases and J gave up 3 bases; unmatched junction bases: 7. Here the CDR3 reads CASRRLAGGLYYEQYF. The CDR3 bases are TGTGCCAGCAGAAGACTAGCGGGGGGGCTTTACTACGAGCAGTACTTC.

The chain has TRBV5-5 and TRBJ2-3; 9 positions agree with TRBD2. Germline loops: CDR1 SGHKS, CDR2 YYEKEE (reference sequence). V was pared by 2 bases and J by 5 bases, with 3 bases of the junction left unmatched. The CDR3 consists of 14 residues. Written as DNA, the CDR3 is TGTGCCAGCAGCTTCCGGACTAGCGAAGATACGCAGTATTTT. Protein sequence: CASSFRTSEDTQYF.

CDR3 amino acids: CASRDGQGVWSAYGYTF. CDR3 bases: TGTGCCAGCAGGGACGGACAGGGAGTGTGGAGTGCCTATGGCTACACCTTC. The V gene is TRBV5-4, the J gene TRBJ1-2; TRBD1 aligns across 8 bases. J was trimmed by 4 bases and V by 5 bases; bases with no gene match: 16. Germline V gene sequence: CDR1 SGHNT, CDR2 YYREEE (reference sequence). The CDR3 sequence is 17 residues long. The full variable domain, completed using reference TRBV5-4 and TRBJ1-2, is ETGVTQSPTHLIKTRGQQVTLRCSSQSGHNTVSWYQQALGQGPQFIFQYYREEENGRGNFPPRFSGLQFPNYSSELNVNALELDDSALYLCASRDGQGVWSAYGYTFGSGTRLTVV.

V gene TRBV7-2 combines with J gene TRBJ2-1, with D uncertain. Germline V lookup: CDR1 SGHTA, CDR2 FQGNSA. Trimming took 3 bases from V and 3 from J, leaving 9 bases between them. CDR3 length: 14 residues. CDR3 DNA: TGTGCCAGCAGCTTTGTCAGTTTCTACAATGAGCAGTTCTTC. Protein product: CASSFVSFYNEQFF.

This chain joins TRBV18 and TRBJ1-5; TRBD1 matches at 7 bases. The CDR3 is 15 residues long. Per the germline V gene, CDR1 is KGHSH and CDR2 is LQKENI. V shed 5 bases and J 1 base; nucleotides not matched to a gene: 5. Here the CDR3 DNA reads TGTGCCAGCTCAGACATACAGGGGAGCAATCAGCCCCAGCATTTT. Protein: CASSDIQGSNQPQHF.

V gene TRBV4-1 combines with J gene TRBJ2-1; a possible D gene is TRBD1 (6 bases). Germline V gene sequence: CDR1 MGHRA, CDR2 YSYEKL. V lost 4 bases to trimming and J lost 0 bases, with 13 bases between them. The CDR3 spans 16 residues. DNA of the CDR3: TGCGCCAGCAGCCCCCGGCCGGACAGCTCCTACAATGAGCAGTTCTTC. This encodes CASSPRPDSSYNEQFF.

The gene calls are TRBV2 and TRBJ2-3; a weak D match, TRBD1 (5 bases). The CDR3 loop spans 13 amino acids. In germline, CDR1 is SNHLY, CDR2 FYNNEI. Trimming left V 7 bases short and J 1 base short, with 9 bases between. CDR3 nucleotide sequence: TGTGCCAGCAATCCACAGGGCACAGATACGCAGTATTTT. This encodes CASNPQGTDTQYF.

The chain is built from TRBV5-1 and TRBJ1-4; 10 nucleotides line up with TRBD1. The CDR3 is 15 amino acids. V lost 4 bases and J lost 7; bases outside the gene matches: 7. Germline V gives CDR1 SGHRS, CDR2 YFSETQ. The CDR3 spells CASSLTGTGAEKLFF. DNA for the CDR3: TGCGCCAGCAGCCTGACCGGGACAGGGGCTGAAAAACTGTTTTTT.

V is TRBV4-2 and J is TRBJ2-7, with TRBD2 matching over 14 bases. The CDR3 is 19 residues long. J was trimmed by 2 bases and V by 4 bases; bases with no gene match: 13. Germline V gene data show CDR1 as LGHNA and CDR2 as YNFKEQ. CDR3 sequence (DNA): TGTGCCAGCAGCCGCCCTCTCGGGACTAGCGGGGGTCTTGCCTACGAGCAGTACTTC. Protein sequence: CASSRPLGTSGGLAYEQYF.

This chain joins TRBV27 and TRBJ2-1; TRBD2 might be the D (5 bases). Germline V CDR1 and CDR2: MNHEY, SMNVEV (reference sequence). This CDR3 has 13 amino acids. Trimming pared 6 bases from V and 6 bases from J, leaving 12 bases between. This CDR3 is CASRPSGSNEQFF. The CDR3 bases are TGTGCCAGCAGGCCCTCGGGATCCAATGAGCAGTTCTTC.

The chain carries TRBV27 and TRBJ2-1; possibly TRBD2 for D (6 bases). CDR3 length: 15 residues. V was shortened by 7 bases and J by 7 bases, with 20 bases between the two germline ends. Germline V gives CDR1 MNHEY, CDR2 SMNVEV (reference sequence). CDR3 loop: CASTSFGGPLNEQFF. The CDR3 region has the DNA TGTGCCAGCACCTCCTTCGGGGGACCCCTGAATGAGCAGTTCTTC.

The V and J genes are TRBV7-2 and TRBJ1-2; 7 nucleotides align to TRBD1. The J segment lost 8 bases and the V segment lost 5 bases, leaving 8 bases of the junction unmatched. The CDR3 length is 13 residues. Per the germline V gene, CDR1 is SGHTA and CDR2 is FQGNSA. The CDR3 sequence is CASSRDSAGGYTF. As DNA, the CDR3 is TGTGCCAGCAGCCGGGACAGCGCGGGGGGCTACACCTTC.

The V and J genes are TRBV13 and TRBJ2-2, with D possibly TRBD2 on 5 matching bases. Germline V lookup: CDR1 PRHDT, CDR2 FYEKMQ (reference sequence). V was trimmed by 2 bases and J by 2 bases, leaving 9 bases between them. The CDR3 contains 15 residues. CDR3 sequence: CASSLWGVNTGELFF. The CDR3 coding sequence is TGTGCCAGCAGCTTATGGGGAGTAAACACCGGGGAGCTGTTTTTT.

The chain uses TRBV4-1 and TRBJ2-7; D gene unclear. The V and J ends lost 4 bases and 2 bases respectively, with 15 bases between them. This CDR3 is 15 amino acids long. The germline gives CDR1 MGHRA, CDR2 YSYEKL. For the CDR3, the DNA is TGCGCCAGCAGCCTTGACTTCGACTTTACCTACGAGCAGTACTTC. Residues: CASSLDFDFTYEQYF.

CDR3 DNA sequence: TGTGCCAGCAGCTTAAGGACAGGGACAATGAACACTGAAGCTTTCTTT. Translating it yields CASSLRTGTMNTEAFF. The chain combines TRBV7-8 with TRBJ1-1; 8 bases agree with TRBD1. In germline, CDR1 is SGHVS, CDR2 FQNEAQ. CDR3 length: 16 amino acids. V shed 2 bases, J shed 0 bases, and the junction held 5 bases outside the gene matches.

The CDR3 is CASSLTAYYGYTF. CDR3 bases: TGTGCCAGCAGCTTGACAGCTTACTATGGCTACACCTTC. The V gene is TRBV11-2, the J gene TRBJ1-2, with D possibly matching TRBD1 (5 bases). CDR3 length equals 13 residues. Trimming stripped 3 bases from V and 3 bases from J, with 8 bases between. Germline CDR1 reads SGHAT; CDR2 reads FQNNGV.

This chain connects TRBV7-9 to TRBJ2-3; 7 bases line up with TRBD2. With 1 base clipped from V and 10 bases from J, the junction kept 11 bases outside the gene matches. The CDR3 is 15 amino acids. Germline values: CDR1 SEHNR, CDR2 FQNEAQ (reference sequence). The CDR3 DNA reads as TGTGCCAGCAGCTTAGGGACTAGTGCGTCCCGCTCGCAGTATTTT. The encoded protein is CASSLGTSASRSQYF.